This entry lists 9 T cell receptor beta chains sequenced from one sample in a study of radiation and T cells in renal cell carcinoma. Time point: blood 4 weeks post-SBRT, at nephrectomy. Stated treatment: 15 Gy SBRT to primary tumor, nephrectomy 4 weeks later. Profiling relied on immunoSEQ multiplex PCR, and the TCRdb table lists in-frame clones only, not all of them. The sample consists of fewer than 80,000 clones, 83% of them appearing once. The sequencing used blood, collected from a patient whose treatment included radiotherapy and nephrectomy. The receptors were gathered from a woman aged 55 to 70 with renal cell carcinoma.

The genes are TRBV5-1 and TRBJ2-7, with D possibly TRBD1 on 5 matching bases. V was shortened by 4 bases and J by 2 bases, with 7 bases between the two germline ends. Germline V gene sequence: CDR1 SGHRS, CDR2 YFSETQ. The CDR3 is made up of 12 amino acids. CDR3 sequence reads: CASSDSPYEQYF. In nucleotides, the CDR3 is TGCGCCAGCAGCGACAGCCCCTACGAGCAGTACTTC.

V is TRBV19 and J is TRBJ1-1, with 8 positions matching TRBD1. The CDR3 consists of 12 residues. The V gene end was trimmed by 8 bases and the J gene end by 8 bases; junction bases not matched to a gene: 7. The germline CDR1 and CDR2 sequences are LNHDA and SQIVND (reference sequence). CDR3: CASSTGVGEAFF. The CDR3 bases are TGTGCCAGTTCGACAGGGGTGGGGGAAGCTTTCTTT.

The CDR3 loop reads CASRDRVPTDTQYF. As DNA, the CDR3 is TGTGCCAGTAGGGACAGGGTTCCCACAGATACGCAGTATTTT. The chain employs TRBV19 and TRBJ2-3; 8 nucleotides align to TRBD1. Losses at the gene ends were 6 bases for V and 2 bases for J; bases not matched to a gene: 4. This CDR3 comprises 14 residues. Germline loops: CDR1 LNHDA, CDR2 SQIVND (reference sequence).

The genes are TRBV5-4 and TRBJ2-7; D is perhaps TRBD1 (6 bases). V was shortened by 4 bases and J by 7 bases, with 21 bases between the two germline ends. This CDR3 is 15 amino acids long. From germline, CDR1 is SGHNT and CDR2 YYREEE (reference sequence). The CDR3 region is CASSKHGTSVGEQYF. The CDR3 nucleotides are TGTGCCAGCAGCAAGCACGGGACATCGGTGGGAGAGCAGTACTTC.

The chain has TRBV4-1 and TRBJ1-3; D unclear. Germline CDR1 and CDR2: MGHRA and YSYEKL. The CDR3 covers 16 residues. Deletions cut 0 bases from V and 4 bases from J, with 13 bases between. CDR3 residues: CASSQDLFLGGNTIYF. CDR3 DNA sequence: TGCGCCAGCAGCCAAGATTTATTCCTAGGGGGAAACACCATATATTTT.

The rearrangement links TRBV10-1 to TRBJ2-3; TRBD1 is a possible D gene (6 bases). Germline loops: CDR1 WNHNN, CDR2 SYGVQD (reference sequence). The CDR3 contains 16 residues. The ends were cut back, 3 bases at V and 3 bases at J, with 16 bases in the middle. The CDR3 region has the DNA TGCGCCAGCAGTGATGGTCAGGGGTGGGGGACAGATACGCAGTATTTT. Its protein is CASSDGQGWGTDTQYF.

The chain is built from TRBV15 and TRBJ2-1; D not certain. Germline-derived CDR1 and CDR2 are LNHNV and YYDKDF (reference sequence). V shed 0 bases and J shed 5 bases, with 14 bases lying between them. This CDR3 is built from 16 residues. The chain's CDR3 is CATSRDYVDLNNEQFF. CDR3 DNA sequence: TGTGCCACCAGCAGAGATTATGTAGACTTAAACAATGAGCAGTTCTTC.

The chain has TRBV28 and TRBJ1-5; D is possibly TRBD1 (5 bases). Germline assignment: CDR1 MDHEN and CDR2 SYDVKM. There are 15 residues in the CDR3. V dropped 5 bases and J dropped 0 bases, with 11 bases sitting between them. CDR3 region: CASSAGVNSNQPQHF. CDR3 nucleotide sequence: TGTGCCAGCAGTGCGGGGGTTAATAGCAATCAGCCCCAGCATTTT.

This clone was counted between two and nine times. The rearrangement uses TRBV7-9 and TRBJ1-1, with D unresolved. Germline CDR1 is SEHNR and CDR2 is FQNEAQ (reference sequence). The germline V and J ends were trimmed by 1 base and 0 bases, with 3 bases remaining between them. The CDR3 is 13 residues long. The CDR3 coding sequence is TGTGCCAGCAGCTTAGAACTGAACACTGAAGCTTTCTTT. This sequence encodes CASSLELNTEAFF.